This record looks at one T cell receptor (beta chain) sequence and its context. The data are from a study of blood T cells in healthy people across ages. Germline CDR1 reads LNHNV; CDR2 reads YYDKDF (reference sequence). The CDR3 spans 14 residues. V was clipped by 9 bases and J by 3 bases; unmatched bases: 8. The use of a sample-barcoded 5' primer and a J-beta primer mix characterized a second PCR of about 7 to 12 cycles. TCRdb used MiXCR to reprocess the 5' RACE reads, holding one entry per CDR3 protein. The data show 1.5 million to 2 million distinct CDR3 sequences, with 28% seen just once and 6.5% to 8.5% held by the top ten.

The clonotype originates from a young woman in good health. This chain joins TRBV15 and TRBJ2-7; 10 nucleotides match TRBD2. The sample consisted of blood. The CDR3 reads CATSRTSGFYEQYF. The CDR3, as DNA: TGTGCCACGTCCCGGACTAGCGGATTCTACGAGCAGTACTTC.